This T cell receptor (beta chain) emerged from a study of T-cell reconstitution after alpha-beta-depleted transplantation in children. The V gene's germline CDR1 is SGHDT and CDR2 YYEEEE. Between the trimmed V and J ends, which lost 0 bases and 4 bases, there was a span of 14 bases. CDR3 length equals 16 residues. The library targeted TCRbeta and was prepared with unique molecular identifiers. Each CDR3 protein is one row after TCRdb ran MiXCR on the PCR reads. The table has 540,000 or so distinct CDR3 sequences, about 21% seen once. This clonotype was seen a handful of times. The sequencing used PBMCs, mostly from graft donor cells, collected 360 days after TCRalphabeta/CD19-depleted stem cell transplant. This TCR derives from a boy under two years old who had a stem cell transplant for acute myeloid leukemia, so the T cells may come from the graft donor. The V gene is TRBV5-6, the J gene TRBJ2-1; weak D call: TRBD1 (5 bases). The CDR3 nucleotides are TGTGCCAGCAGCTTGGATGTGGGGCTAGGGTACAATGAGCAGTTCTTC. Protein product: CASSLDVGLGYNEQFF.